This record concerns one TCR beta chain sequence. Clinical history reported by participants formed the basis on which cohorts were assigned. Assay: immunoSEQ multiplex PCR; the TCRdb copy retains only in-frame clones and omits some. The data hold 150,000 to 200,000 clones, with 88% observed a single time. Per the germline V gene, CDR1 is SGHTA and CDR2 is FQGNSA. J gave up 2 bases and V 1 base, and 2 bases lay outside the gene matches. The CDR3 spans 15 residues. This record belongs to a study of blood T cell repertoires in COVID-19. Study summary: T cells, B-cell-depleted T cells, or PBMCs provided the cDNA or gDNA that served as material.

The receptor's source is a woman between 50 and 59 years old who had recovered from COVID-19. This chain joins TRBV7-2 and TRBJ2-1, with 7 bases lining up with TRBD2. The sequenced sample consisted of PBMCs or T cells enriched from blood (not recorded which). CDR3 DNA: TGTGCCAGCAGCTTAGGGGGAGGGACCTACAATGAGCAGTTCTTC. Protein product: CASSLGGGTYNEQFF.